One sample yielded the 10 T cell receptor beta chains listed below, sequenced in a study of regulatory T cells in long-lasting Graves disease. Time point given: newly diagnosed GD, antithyroid drugs for less than 3 months. PBMC-derived RNA was used for the TCR library. Library construction for TCR beta used iRepertoire HTBI primers and Arm-PCR of CDR3 regions. In TCRdb, the multiplex PCR reads were re-called with MiXCR into one record per CDR3 protein. The sample has around 250,000 distinct CDR3 sequences; 20% to 25% are singletons. Sequencing was performed on peripheral blood mononuclear cells (PBMCs), taken at new diagnosis, from a patient treated with antithyroid drugs. The receptors derive from a female donor with Graves disease.

This clonotype was picked up many times. The chain combines TRBV10-3 with TRBJ2-5; 7 bases align to TRBD2. This CDR3 is built from 16 residues. V dropped 3 bases and J dropped 2; count of bases not matched to a gene: 9. Germline lookup yields CDR1 ENHRY and CDR2 SYGVKD. DNA for the CDR3: TGTGCCATCAGTGATTGGGCTAGCGGAACGCAAGAGACCCAGTACTTC. The encoded protein is CAISDWASGTQETQYF.

This clonotype has ten or more counts. V and J are TRBV9 and TRBJ2-3, with 9 nucleotides matching TRBD1. CDR1 and CDR2 (germline): SGDLS, YYNGEE. CDR3 length: 16 residues. V lost 0 bases to trimming and J lost 2 bases; unmatched junction nucleotides: 4. The CDR3 coding sequence is TGTGCCAGCAGCGTAGACCGGGACAGGGTCACAGATACGCAGTATTTT. Its translation is CASSVDRDRVTDTQYF.

This clonotype was found many times. In DNA, the CDR3 is TGTGCCAGCATCGTAACCTGGACTAGCGGGAATACAGATACGCAGTATTTT. Translation: CASIVTWTSGNTDTQYF. The chain joins TRBV27 to TRBJ2-3, with TRBD2 matching over 12 bases. The CDR3 runs 17 residues. The V segment lost 7 bases and the J segment 3 bases; nucleotides outside the gene matches: 11. Germline loops: CDR1 MNHEY, CDR2 SMNVEV (reference sequence).

This clonotype was seen at least ten times. The chain couples TRBV5-1 to TRBJ2-2; possibly TRBD2 for D (5 bases). Germline V gene lookup returns CDR1 SGHRS and CDR2 YFSETQ. CDR3 length: 15 amino acids. V lost 0 bases and J lost 4, with 10 bases in between. The CDR3 sequence: CASSLAGKRTGELFF. The CDR3 DNA reads as TGCGCCAGCAGCTTGGCGGGGAAACGCACCGGGGAGCTGTTTTTT.

This clonotype occurred many times. The V call is TRBV5-1, the J call TRBJ2-7; 13 positions match TRBD2. The V segment lost 4 bases and the J segment 6 bases; nucleotides outside the gene matches: 10. The V gene's germline CDR1 is SGHRS and CDR2 YFSETQ. CDR3 length: 16 residues. This chain's CDR3 is CASSRTSGGVTGEQYF. The CDR3 nucleotides read TGCGCCAGCAGCCGGACTAGCGGGGGAGTAACTGGCGAGCAGTACTTC.

This clonotype was counted a few times. Possible read error: a much larger clone is one base away. V is TRBV20-1 and J is TRBJ2-1; a weak D match, TRBD2 (5 bases). Germline CDR1 reads DFQATT; CDR2 reads SNEGSKA (reference sequence). The CDR3 totals 13 residues. The CDR3 DNA follows: TGCAGTGCCGATACTCCCCCCGGGAATGGGCAGTTCTTC. The encoded protein is CSADTPPGNGQFF.

By share, this clonotype ranks as medium-sized. The chain uses TRBV11-2 and TRBJ2-7; 7 bases match TRBD2. With 3 bases clipped from V and 1 base from J, the junction kept 3 bases outside the gene matches. The CDR3 totals 14 residues. Germline V gene lookup returns CDR1 SGHAT and CDR2 FQNNGV. The CDR3 loop reads CASSLGLTSYEQYF. The DNA for the CDR3 is TGTGCCAGCAGCTTGGGACTAACGTCCTACGAGCAGTACTTC.

The V and J genes are TRBV19 and TRBJ1-1; a possible D gene is TRBD1 (5 bases). This CDR3 is 15 amino acids long. In germline, CDR1 is LNHDA, CDR2 SQIVND (reference sequence). V shed 6 bases and J shed 3 bases, with 17 bases lying between them. CDR3 in amino acids: CASRKPWDQHTEAFF. CDR3 sequence (DNA): TGTGCCAGTAGGAAACCCTGGGACCAACACACTGAAGCTTTCTTT.

The rearrangement joins TRBV4-2 to TRBJ1-5; 7 nucleotides agree with TRBD1. J was trimmed by 4 bases and V by 4 bases; bases with no gene match: 7. CDR3 size: 15 residues. The germline V gene encodes CDR1 LGHNA and CDR2 YNFKEQ. The CDR3 spells CASSPGGGVNQPQHF. The DNA of the CDR3 is TGTGCCAGCAGCCCAGGGGGAGGAGTAAATCAGCCCCAGCATTTT.

Ten or more counts support this clonotype. The chain combines TRBV6-5 with TRBJ1-4, with a weak D call TRBD1 (6 bases). This CDR3 has 15 residues. The germline V and J ends were trimmed by 0 bases and 7 bases, with 12 bases remaining between them. Germline V gene data show CDR1 as MNHEY and CDR2 as SVGAGI. The CDR3 loop is CASSYSEQGGEKLFF. The CDR3 DNA reads TGTGCCAGCAGTTACTCGGAACAGGGAGGTGAAAAACTGTTTTTT.